A single sample is the source of the 19 T cell receptor beta chains below, sequenced in a study of blood T cell repertoires in COVID-19. Profiled with immunoSEQ multiplex PCR; TCRdb holds only in-frame clones, not every one. The table has about 88,000 clones, over 90% seen once. Sequences were obtained from peripheral blood. The receptors shown here come from a man aged 55 to 69 with acute or convalescent COVID-19.

CDR3 protein: CASSFSAGDTEAFF. CDR3 coding DNA: TGTGCCAGCAGTTTCTCCGCGGGGGACACTGAAGCTTTCTTT. The chain joins TRBV6-5 to TRBJ1-1; possible D gene TRBD1, 5 bases. There are 14 residues in the CDR3. Trimming stripped 4 bases from V and 3 bases from J, with 12 bases between. Germline lookup yields CDR1 MNHEY and CDR2 SVGAGI.

The J gene is TRBJ1-2, the V gene TRBV14; no firm D call. This CDR3 is 13 amino acids long. CDR1 is SGHDN and CDR2 is FVKESK in the germline V gene. V was pared by 0 bases and J by 6 bases, with 8 bases between. Here the CDR3 reads CASSQERSHGYTF. Written as DNA, the CDR3 is TGTGCCAGCAGCCAAGAAAGGAGCCATGGCTACACCTTC.

V is TRBV12-3 or TRBV12-4 and J is TRBJ2-3; D unresolved. The CDR3 loop spans 13 amino acids. V was shortened by 2 bases and J by 0 bases, with 3 bases between the two germline ends. CDR3 loop: CASSLPSTDTQYF. CDR3 nucleotide sequence: TGTGCCAGCAGTTTACCGAGCACAGATACGCAGTATTTT.

V usage is TRBV7-8 and J usage is TRBJ2-3, with a tentative D call TRBD2 (5 bases). The CDR3 is made up of 14 amino acids. Germline CDR1 and CDR2: SGHVS and FQNEAQ. V lost 1 base, J lost 6 bases, and 11 bases lay in between. For the CDR3, the DNA is TGTGCCAGCAGCTTAGGAGGGCTGGCGGATACGCAGTATTTT. It yields the protein CASSLGGLADTQYF.

In regard to this clone: One end of the junction fails to match germline, which may point to a read error. The J gene is TRBJ2-5, the V gene TRBV7-7, with 11 bases aligning to TRBD1. CDR1 is SSHAT and CDR2 is FNYEAQ in the germline V gene (reference sequence). This CDR3 has 15 amino acids. The CDR3 bases are TGTGCTAGCAGCTTAGGACAGGGGGCCCAAGAGACCCAGTACTTC. Translation: CASSLGQGAQETQYF.

The chain joins TRBV15 to TRBJ1-5; D remains unclear. Germline V CDR1 and CDR2: LNHNV, YYDKDF (reference sequence). Deletions cut 2 bases from V and 0 bases from J, with 11 bases between. The CDR3 sequence is 16 residues long. CDR3 bases: TGTGCCACCAGCAGACGGACGGGAAATAGCAATCAGCCCCAGCATTTT. Amino acid sequence: CATSRRTGNSNQPQHF.

This clone occurred once. The chain is built from TRBV27 and TRBJ2-3, with 7 bases lining up with TRBD1. The J segment lost 6 bases and the V segment lost 3 bases, leaving 12 bases of the junction unmatched. This CDR3 has 16 residues. Germline V gives CDR1 MNHEY, CDR2 SMNVEV (reference sequence). As DNA, the CDR3 is TGTGCCAGCAGTTTGGGACAGCCAGGCAGATCTGATACGCAGTATTTT. It specifies CASSLGQPGRSDTQYF.

The V and J genes are TRBV2 and TRBJ2-6; D is undetermined. In germline, CDR1 is SNHLY, CDR2 FYNNEI. The CDR3 covers 16 residues. V lost 6 bases and J lost 0, with 12 bases in between. This chain's CDR3 is CASSRSLGSGANVLTF. CDR3 DNA: TGTGCCAGCAGCCGGTCTCTCGGCTCTGGGGCCAACGTCCTGACTTTC.

This clone was seen a single time. This chain connects TRBV3-1 (or the pseudogene TRBV3-2) to TRBJ2-5; 10 nucleotides match TRBD2. CDR3 length equals 19 residues. CDR1 is LGHDT, CDR2 YNNKEL, per germline (reference sequence). Unmatched junction bases numbered 17, after V lost 4 bases and J lost 3 bases. CDR3 in amino acids: CASSLRQIIAGGLEETQYF. CDR3 DNA sequence: TGTGCCAGCAGCCTACGGCAAATAATAGCGGGAGGTCTTGAAGAGACCCAGTACTTC.

The chain combines TRBV4-3 with TRBJ1-4; D perhaps matches TRBD1 (6 bases). Germline V gene lookup returns CDR1 LGHNA and CDR2 YSLEER. Between the trimmed V and J ends, which lost 1 base and 6 bases, there was a span of 21 bases. The CDR3 has 18 residues. Here the CDR3 reads CASSQGTEARLSDEKLFF. The CDR3 DNA reads as TGCGCCAGCAGCCAAGGGACAGAGGCCCGGCTAAGTGATGAAAAACTGTTTTTT.

V and J are TRBV4-2 and TRBJ2-3; 9 nucleotides match TRBD2. This CDR3 spans 20 amino acids. V was clipped by 3 bases and J by 0 bases; unmatched bases: 16. The germline V gene encodes CDR1 LGHNA and CDR2 YNFKEQ. Here the CDR3 DNA reads TGTGCCAGCAGCCACCTCCGGCCGGCGGGAGGGAGCTTTAGCACAGATACGCAGTATTTT. Translating gives CASSHLRPAGGSFSTDTQYF.

The J gene is TRBJ1-4, the V gene TRBV19, with D unclear. This CDR3 spans 15 amino acids. V lost 1 base and J lost 6, with 12 bases in between. Germline V gene sequence: CDR1 LNHDA, CDR2 SQIVND (reference sequence). The CDR3 protein is CASSIGRGGDEKLFF. The CDR3, as DNA: TGTGCCAGTAGTATAGGTCGGGGAGGCGATGAAAAACTGTTTTTT. Full variable domain (missing parts from reference TRBV19 and TRBJ1-4): DGGITQSPKYLFRKEGQNVTLSCEQNLNHDAMYWYRQDPGQGLRLIYYSQIVNDFQKGDIAEGYSVSREKKESFPLTVTSAQKNPTAFYLCASSIGRGGDEKLFFGSGTQLSVL.

The chain has TRBV9 and TRBJ2-7; D might be TRBD2 (5 bases). Trimming pared 0 bases from V and 7 bases from J, leaving 11 bases between. The CDR3 runs to 13 residues. Germline V lookup: CDR1 SGDLS, CDR2 YYNGEE. The CDR3 region is CASSVGTSGEQYF. The CDR3 DNA reads as TGTGCCAGCAGCGTAGGTACTTCGGGGGAGCAGTACTTC.

This chain uses TRBV18 with TRBJ1-1, with 9 bases that match TRBD1. Germline assignment: CDR1 KGHSH and CDR2 LQKENI. Germline trimming cut 5 bases from V and 4 bases from J; bases unmatched to any gene: 5. This CDR3 has 14 residues. The CDR3 sequence: CASSDDRGSTEAFF. CDR3 nucleotides: TGTGCCAGCTCAGATGACAGGGGGAGCACTGAAGCTTTCTTT.

The chain employs TRBV28 and TRBJ2-7; D possibly corresponds to TRBD1 (5 bases). Germline V gene data show CDR1 as MDHEN and CDR2 as SYDVKM. V was pared by 6 bases and J by 2 bases, with 11 bases between. This CDR3 has 13 amino acids. The CDR3 sequence is CASRATGPYEQYF. CDR3 DNA sequence: TGTGCCAGCAGAGCAACAGGACCCTACGAGCAGTACTTC.

The rearrangement joins TRBV15 to TRBJ1-1; unclear D gene. The V gene lost 1 base and the J gene lost 3 bases, with 3 bases spanning the gap. Germline loops: CDR1 LNHNV, CDR2 YYDKDF (reference sequence). The CDR3 is 12 residues long. CDR3 region: CATSRAYTEAFF. DNA for the CDR3: TGTGCCACCAGCAGAGCGTACACTGAAGCTTTCTTT.

V gene TRBV5-8 combines with J gene TRBJ1-3, with D possibly matching TRBD1 (5 bases). Germline CDR1 SGHTS, CDR2 YDEGEE. V was trimmed by 1 base and J by 7 bases, leaving 15 bases between them. This CDR3 has 15 amino acids. The CDR3 loop is CASSLSLESGNTIYF. CDR3 sequence (DNA): TGTGCCAGCAGCTTGTCATTGGAATCAGGGAACACCATATATTTT.

Here the CDR3 DNA reads TGTGCCAGCAGCTTTTCGGGGGACGGAAACACCATATATTTT. As protein: CASSFSGDGNTIYF. The chain is built from TRBV11-2 and TRBJ1-3; D is possibly TRBD1 (5 bases). The germline V gene has CDR1 SGHAT and CDR2 FQNNGV. This CDR3 comprises 14 residues. V was cut by 3 bases and J by 4 bases, with 10 bases left in between.

The CDR3 reads CASSLSGSAETQYF. Here the CDR3 DNA reads TGCGCCAGCAGCCTTAGCGGGAGTGCGGAGACCCAGTACTTC. The chain employs TRBV4-1 and TRBJ2-5; 9 bases map to TRBD2. V shed 4 bases, J shed 5 bases, and the junction held 5 bases outside the gene matches. Germline CDR1 reads MGHRA; CDR2 reads YSYEKL. There are 14 residues in the CDR3.